This TCR beta chain was sequenced for a study of T cells in Graves' hyperthyroidism and ophthalmopathy. Study as a whole: Peripheral blood was obtained at initial diagnosis, preceding any treatment.

Points from the study as a whole: In simple terms, a model built on 13 V-J features told ophthalmopathy apart from stable hyperthyroidism. Among clonotypes expanded in thyroid above 0.001, most were also found in blood.

Patients aged 18 to 65 had newly diagnosed hyperthyroidism that had lasted under 2 months. Amplification of TCR beta CDR3 regions was performed using RNA transcripts as template. First-round RT-PCR of the TCR CDR3 relied on the HTBI primer set. TCRdb processed the multiplex PCR reads anew with MiXCR; each CDR3 protein has one entry. The sample carries about 300,000 distinct CDR3 sequences, 25% recorded once. This clonotype was seen ten or more times. What it binds is unknown. The receptor's source is a middle-aged man with Graves' hyperthyroidism that later progressed to Graves' ophthalmopathy. The sample taken for sequencing was blood.

CDR3 bases: TGTGCCAGCAGTTTTAAGACAGGGATTCGTGGTGAAGCTTTCTTT. It is translated as CASSFKTGIRGEAFF. The chain joins TRBV12-3 or TRBV12-4 to TRBJ1-1; 7 bases line up with TRBD1. This CDR3 is 15 amino acids long. V shed 3 bases and J 7 bases; nucleotides not matched to a gene: 11.